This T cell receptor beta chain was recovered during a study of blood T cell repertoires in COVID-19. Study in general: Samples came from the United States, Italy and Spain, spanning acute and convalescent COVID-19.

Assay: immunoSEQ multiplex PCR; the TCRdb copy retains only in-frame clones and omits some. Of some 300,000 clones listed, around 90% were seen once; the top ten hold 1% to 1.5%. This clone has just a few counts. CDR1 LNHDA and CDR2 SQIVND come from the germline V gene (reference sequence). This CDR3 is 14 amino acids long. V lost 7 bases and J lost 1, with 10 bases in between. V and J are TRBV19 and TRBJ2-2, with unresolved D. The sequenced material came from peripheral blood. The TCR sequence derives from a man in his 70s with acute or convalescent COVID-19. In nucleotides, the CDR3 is TGTGCCAGTAAGCTTGGCGGGAACACCGGGGAGCTGTTTTTT. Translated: CASKLGGNTGELFF.